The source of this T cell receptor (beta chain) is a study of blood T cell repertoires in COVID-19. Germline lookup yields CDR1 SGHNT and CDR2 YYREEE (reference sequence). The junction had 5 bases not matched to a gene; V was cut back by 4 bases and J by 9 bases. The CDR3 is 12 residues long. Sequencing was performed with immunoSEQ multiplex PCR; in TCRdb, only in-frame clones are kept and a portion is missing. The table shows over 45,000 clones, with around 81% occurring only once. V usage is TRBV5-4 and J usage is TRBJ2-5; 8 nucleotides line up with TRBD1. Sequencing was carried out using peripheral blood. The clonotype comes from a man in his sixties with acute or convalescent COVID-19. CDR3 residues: CASSLKQGAQYF. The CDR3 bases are TGTGCCAGCAGCCTAAAACAGGGGGCCCAGTACTTC. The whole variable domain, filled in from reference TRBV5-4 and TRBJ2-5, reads ETGVTQSPTHLIKTRGQQVTLRCSSQSGHNTVSWYQQALGQGPQFIFQYYREEENGRGNFPPRFSGLQFPNYSSELNVNALELDDSALYLCASSLKQGAQYFGPGTRLLVL.